The rows below give T cell receptor beta chains drawn from one sample of a study of T-cell reconstitution after alpha-beta-depleted transplantation in children. In TCRdb, the PCR reads were re-called with MiXCR into one record per CDR3 protein. The sample lists 450,000 to 700,000 distinct CDR3 sequences, 20% to 30% occurring once. The source material was PBMCs, sampled before TCRalphabeta/CD19-depleted stem cell transplant. The receptors derive from a boy under two years old with Wiskott-Aldrich syndrome, due to receive a stem cell transplant. Each CDR3 is given with its conserved first and last residue. Fields, in order: CDR3 length, clone size, J gene, V gene, D gene, CDR3 DNA, CDR3 protein. A D gene is named only where the DNA matches it firmly. Some rows have no size entry. The others give once, few or many, or a class for an expanded clone.

15,-,TRBJ2-7,TRBV7-2,-,TGTGCCAGCAGCGTAGCTTTACTAGCTTCCTACGAGCAGTACTTC,CASSVALLASYEQYF
15,few,TRBJ1-2,TRBV27,-,TGTGCCAGCAGTCCGAAAACAGGGAGGATCTATGGCTACACCTTC,CASSPKTGRIYGYTF
14,few,TRBJ1-1,TRBV6-1,-,TGTGCCAGCAGCCAATGGGGGGAATCGGCTGAAGCTTTCTTT,CASSQWGESAEAFF
15,-,TRBJ2-6,TRBV12-3/TRBV12-4,-,TGTGCCAGTCGACCATGGGACGGAGGGGCCAACGTCCTGACTTTC,CASRPWDGGANVLTF
16,-,TRBJ1-3,TRBV4-1,-,TGCGCCAGCAGCCAAGTTTCGAGCGGGATTGGAAACACCATATATTTT,CASSQVSSGIGNTIYF
15,-,TRBJ1-1,TRBV4-1,-,TGCGCCAGCAGCCAAACGGACACTAAGCACACTGAAGCTTTCTTT,CASSQTDTKHTEAFF
14,few,TRBJ2-5,TRBV20-1,-,TGCAGTGCTACCGCGGGGAGGTCCCAAGAGACCCAGTACTTC,CSATAGRSQETQYF
15,-,TRBJ1-5,TRBV6-5,TRBD1,TGTGCCAGCAGTTTTACAGGGGGTAGCAATCAGCCCCAGCATTTT,CASSFTGGSNQPQHF
13,-,TRBJ1-3,TRBV29-1,-,TGCAGCGTTGGGGTCCGCTCTGGAAACACCATATATTTT,CSVGVRSGNTIYF
15,-,TRBJ2-1,TRBV5-1,TRBD2,TGCGCCAGCAGCTTGAAACTAGCGGGAGAAAATGAGCAGTTCTTC,CASSLKLAGENEQFF
18,-,TRBJ2-1,TRBV14,TRBD2,TGTGCCAGCAGCCATTTCGTTTGCGGGAGGCTGGGCTACAATGAGCAGTTCTTC,CASSHFVCGRLGYNEQFF
16,few,TRBJ2-7,TRBV7-2,TRBD2,TGTGCCAGCAGCTTAGGACTAGCGGGGAACCACTACGAGCAGTACTTC,CASSLGLAGNHYEQYF
19,few,TRBJ2-4,TRBV14,TRBD2,TGTGCCAGCAGCCGCTACGATCCGACTAGCGGGAGGGGGAGAAACATTCAGTACTTC,CASSRYDPTSGRGRNIQYF
15,-,TRBJ2-5,TRBV7-8,TRBD2,TGTGCCAGCAGCTTGGATAGCGGGAGAGGGGAGACCCAGTACTTC,CASSLDSGRGETQYF
15,-,TRBJ1-6,TRBV14,TRBD1,TGTGCCAGCAGCCATAGGGACAGGGTGAATTCACCCCTCCACTTT,CASSHRDRVNSPLHF
15,few,TRBJ2-5,TRBV5-1,TRBD2,TGCGCCAGCAGCGGTGGACTAGCGGTTTATGAGACCCAGTACTTC,CASSGGLAVYETQYF
17,-,TRBJ2-1,TRBV18,TRBD2,TGTGCCAGCTCACTCCAAAATGCACTAGCGGGCTCTAATGAGCAGTTCTTC,CASSLQNALAGSNEQFF
16,few,TRBJ1-5,TRBV20-1,-,TGCAGTGCTAGTAGGTTTCCGGGGAATAGCAATCAGCCCCAGCATTTT,CSASRFPGNSNQPQHF
13,-,TRBJ1-2,TRBV29-1,TRBD1,TGCAGCTGGCAGCCGGGACAGGGAAGCGGCTACACCTTC,CSWQPGQGSGYTF
17,-,TRBJ1-2,TRBV18,-,TGTGCCAGCTCACCACCTACGGGCCACGACCTTCGGTATGGCTACACCTTC,CASSPPTGHDLRYGYTF
16,once,TRBJ2-1,TRBV11-2,-,TGTGCCAGCAGCTTGGGGAGCCAACCCTCCTACAATGAGCAGTTCTTC,CASSLGSQPSYNEQFF
13,few,TRBJ1-2,TRBV5-1,-,TGCGCCAGCAGTGTCTTCCTCAACTATGGCTACACCTTC,CASSVFLNYGYTF
18,-,TRBJ2-6,TRBV20-1,TRBD1,TGCAGTGCTAGCAACCTCGGGACAGGGGGCTCTGGGGCCAACGTCCTGACTTTC,CSASNLGTGGSGANVLTF
13,-,TRBJ2-7,TRBV12-3/TRBV12-4,-,TGTGCCAGCAGAAGGGGACTGCACCGCGAGCAGTACTTC,CASRRGLHREQYF
15,few,TRBJ2-7,TRBV20-1,TRBD1,TGCAGTGCTTATTCCGACAGGGGGCGGTTGGGCGAGCAGTACTTC,CSAYSDRGRLGEQYF
15,few,TRBJ2-1,TRBV5-5,-,TGTGCCAGCAGCTTTGTCACAGGGAGGAACAATGAGCAGTTCTTC,CASSFVTGRNNEQFF
15,few,TRBJ2-4,TRBV28,-,TGTGCCAGCAGTTTCCTTTTCTTCAGCATAAACATTCAGTACTTC,CASSFLFFSINIQYF
14,-,TRBJ2-7,TRBV5-1,TRBD1,TGCGCCAGCAGCCCCGGGACAGCAATGCACGAGCAGTACTTC,CASSPGTAMHEQYF
12,-,TRBJ1-5,TRBV20-1,-,TGCAGTGCTAGAGGGTTAGGTCAGCCCCAGCATTTT,CSARGLGQPQHF
18,-,TRBJ2-1,TRBV5-1,-,TGCGCCAGCAGCCCAAGATCGGTGGTCGCCAGGGCCTACAATGAGCAGTTCTTC,CASSPRSVVARAYNEQFF
16,-,TRBJ2-3,TRBV12-3/TRBV12-4,TRBD2,TGTGCCAGCAGGGAAGCGGGAGTCACCAACACTGATACGCAGTATTTT,CASREAGVTNTDTQYF
11,few,TRBJ2-1,TRBV20-1,-,TGCAGTGCCACCGTGTCCCAGGAGCAGTTCTTC,CSATVSQEQFF
15,few,TRBJ2-1,TRBV4-1,TRBD2,TGCGCCAGCAGCCAATCTAGCGGGAGGGCCAATGAGCAGTTCTTC,CASSQSSGRANEQFF